The next 7 T cell receptor beta chains were all read from a single sample in a study of T cells in Graves' hyperthyroidism and ophthalmopathy. Amplified TCR beta CDR3 regions came from RNA transcripts. HTBI primers were the set used in a first-round RT-PCR of the TCR CDR3. TCRdb reanalysed the multiplex PCR reads using MiXCR and keeps one entry per CDR3 protein. Of some 600,000 distinct CDR3 sequences in the sample, around 14% were seen once. Source material: blood. The receptors here all came from a woman aged 25 to 45 with Graves' hyperthyroidism that later progressed to Graves' ophthalmopathy.

This clonotype showed up many times. The chain uses TRBV7-6 and TRBJ1-5; D is unresolved. The CDR3 runs to 14 residues. Trimming took off 2 bases at V and 6 bases at J, with 11 bases between the two ends. The germline V gene encodes CDR1 SGHVS and CDR2 FNYEAQ. The CDR3 DNA reads TGTGCCAGCAGCTTAACTAGAGGTGGTCAGCCCCAGCATTTT. Protein: CASSLTRGGQPQHF.

Only a few counts were recorded for this clonotype. V is TRBV10-3 and J is TRBJ1-1; 9 bases are a match to TRBD1. V shed 6 bases, J shed 1 base, and the junction held 15 bases outside the gene matches. Germline-derived CDR1 and CDR2 are ENHRY and SYGVKD. This CDR3 has 18 amino acids. The CDR3 DNA reads as TGTGCCATCAGGGCTAACTTCAGGGACAGGGTGTGGAACACTGAAGCTTTCTTT. Its protein product is CAIRANFRDRVWNTEAFF.

This chain links TRBV6-2 or TRBV6-3 with TRBJ1-1; D is possibly TRBD1 (6 bases). The length of the CDR3 is 17 residues. V was shortened by 6 bases and J by 4 bases, with 24 bases between the two germline ends. Looked up from germline, CDR1 is MNHEY and CDR2 is SVGEGT. CDR3 loop: CASRDPEQGLTITEAFF. As DNA, the CDR3 is TGTGCCAGCAGGGACCCTGAACAGGGTTTAACTATCACTGAAGCTTTCTTT.

This clonotype was found many times. This chain connects TRBV12-5 to TRBJ2-7; no reliable D call. Germline V gene lookup returns CDR1 LGHNT and CDR2 FRNRAP. The CDR3 extends over 14 amino acids. V shed 2 bases and J shed 0 bases, with 8 bases lying between them. The CDR3 bases are TGTGCTAGTGGTTTGTGGGGAAGCTCCTACGAGCAGTACTTC. Its protein is CASGLWGSSYEQYF.

This clonotype occurred many times. V and J are TRBV6-1 and TRBJ2-2; D gene unclear. CDR1 MNHNS and CDR2 SASEGT come from the germline V gene. Trimming cost V 4 bases and J 4 bases, with 7 bases left between them. There are 13 residues in the CDR3. CDR3 in DNA: TGTGCCAGCAGTGTACGGGTCACCGGGGAGCTGTTTTTT. It translates to CASSVRVTGELFF.

The table lists this clonotype with a few counts. V and J are TRBV4-1 and TRBJ2-1; D is possibly TRBD1 or TRBD2 (6 bases each). The CDR3 sequence is 19 residues long. Germline values: CDR1 MGHRA, CDR2 YSYEKL. V was shortened by 4 bases and J by 7 bases, with 29 bases between the two germline ends. The CDR3 DNA reads TGCGCCAGCAGCCTCACCCGGGGGCTAGCAGGAGAATGGGGGAATGAGCAGTTCTTC. This gives the protein CASSLTRGLAGEWGNEQFF.

This clonotype was detected ten times or more. The chain is built from TRBV6-1 and TRBJ2-1, with a weak D call TRBD2 (6 bases). Trimming stripped 6 bases from V and 0 bases from J, with 15 bases between. This CDR3 region has 16 residues. Germline loops: CDR1 MNHNS, CDR2 SASEGT. CDR3 nucleotides: TGTGCCAGCAGGGGCCTGGACGGGAGCTCCTACAATGAGCAGTTCTTC. Its protein is CASRGLDGSSYNEQFF.